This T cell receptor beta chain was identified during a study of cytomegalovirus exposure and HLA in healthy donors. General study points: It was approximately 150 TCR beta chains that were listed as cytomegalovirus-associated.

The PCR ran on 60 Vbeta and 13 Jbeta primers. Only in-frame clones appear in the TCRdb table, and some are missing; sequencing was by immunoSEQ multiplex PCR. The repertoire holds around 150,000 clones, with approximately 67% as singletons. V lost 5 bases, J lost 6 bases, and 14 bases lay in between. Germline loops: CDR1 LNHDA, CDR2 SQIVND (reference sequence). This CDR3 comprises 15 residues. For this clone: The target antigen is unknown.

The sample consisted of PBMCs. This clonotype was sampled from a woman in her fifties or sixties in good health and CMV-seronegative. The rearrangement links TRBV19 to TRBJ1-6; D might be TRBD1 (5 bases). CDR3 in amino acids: CASSRAGWSNSPLHF. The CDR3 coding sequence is TGTGCCAGTAGTCGGGCAGGGTGGAGTAATTCACCCCTCCACTTT.